Below, 9 T cell receptor beta chains from the same sample are listed, as sequenced in a study of chemoradiotherapy in HPV16-positive cancers (dated by TCRdb to the early 2020s). Preparation of the library involved the immunoSEQ multiplex PCR assay. TCRdb took over this immuneACCESS table, retaining in-frame rearrangements with V and J assigned. Such tables are incomplete; in checked studies, under half of the missing clones stem from an unresolved V gene, and the remainder is unexplained. Present in this sample are 8,500 to 14,000 clones, roughly nine tenths of which were seen just once. The top ten constitute more than 1.5% of the sample. The sequences come from blood, collected from a patient who underwent chemoradiotherapy. Receptor source: a human donor with HPV-associated anogenital cancer.

The gene calls are TRBV19 and TRBJ1-1; the D is unclear. The germline CDR1 and CDR2 sequences are LNHDA and SQIVND (reference sequence). The CDR3 loop spans 13 amino acids. V was shortened by 10 bases and J by 2 bases, with 14 bases between the two germline ends. The CDR3 region is CATQPYSNTEAFF. CDR3 bases: TGTGCCACCCAACCGTATTCAAACACTGAAGCTTTCTTT.

This clone was counted only a few times. This chain links TRBV7-9 with TRBJ1-5; no reliable D call. CDR3 length: 13 amino acids. Per germline, CDR1 SEHNR and CDR2 FQNEAQ (reference sequence). V was shortened by 8 bases and J by 3 bases, with 11 bases between the two germline ends. CDR3 amino acids: CASGSQNNQPQHF. The CDR3 bases are TGTGCCAGCGGGAGTCAGAACAATCAGCCCCAGCATTTT.

V is TRBV4-1 and J is TRBJ2-3, with 8 nucleotides matching TRBD1. The CDR3 is 17 amino acids. From germline, CDR1 is MGHRA and CDR2 YSYEKL. J was trimmed by 0 bases and V by 4 bases; bases with no gene match: 9. This CDR3 is CASSPGTGSPSTDTQYF. For the CDR3, the DNA is TGCGCCAGCAGCCCGGGGACAGGCTCACCTAGCACAGATACGCAGTATTTT.

This chain connects TRBV19 to TRBJ2-7; D remains unclear. Trimming shortened V by 3 bases and J by 3 bases, and 9 bases separated the two germline ends. CDR3 length: 13 residues. The germline CDR1 and CDR2 sequences are LNHDA and SQIVND (reference sequence). The DNA of the CDR3 is TGTGCCAGTAGTATCTACACGAACTACGAGCAGTACTTC. Translation gives CASSIYTNYEQYF.

The sample holds a few counts of this clone. V is TRBV6-4 and J is TRBJ2-3, with 8 bases lining up with TRBD2. Germline CDR1 MRHNA, CDR2 SNTAGT. The V and J ends lost 2 bases and 5 bases, in that order; junction bases with no gene match: 6. The CDR3 contains 15 residues. CDR3 sequence (DNA): TGTGCCAGCAGTGACGTCGGGGGGGCCGGAGATACGCAGTATTTT. Translated: CASSDVGGAGDTQYF.

This clone showed up just a few times. The chain links TRBV6-5 to TRBJ1-2; D is unresolved. The V gene's germline CDR1 is MNHEY and CDR2 SVGAGI. Between the trimmed V and J ends, which lost 7 bases and 6 bases, there was a span of 15 bases. The CDR3 runs 13 residues. For the CDR3, the DNA is TGTGCCAGCACGAGGGCCCCGGGCGATGGCTACACCTTC. Translated, it gives CASTRAPGDGYTF.

V and J are TRBV7-8 and TRBJ1-1; weak D call: TRBD1 (6 bases). Germline lookup yields CDR1 SGHVS and CDR2 FQNEAQ. The CDR3 length is 16 residues. With 4 bases removed from V and 5 bases from J, the gap between germline ends came to 20 bases. For the CDR3, the DNA is TGTGCCAGCAGCTCCCCTGACCGGGGGGCGCGAACTGAAGCTTTCTTT. Translation gives CASSSPDRGARTEAFF.

The chain's CDR3 is CASSLHTGTEYGYTF. CDR3 bases: TGCGCCAGCAGCCTTCACACCGGGACCGAGTATGGCTACACCTTC. The genes are TRBV4-1 and TRBJ1-2; D is perhaps TRBD1 (5 bases). Trimming removed 4 bases from V and 5 bases from J, with 17 bases in between. Germline lookup yields CDR1 MGHRA and CDR2 YSYEKL. This CDR3 region has 15 residues.

The J gene is TRBJ1-4, the V gene TRBV5-1; possible D gene TRBD1, 5 bases. CDR3 length: 15 residues. The germline V and J ends were trimmed by 0 bases and 5 bases, with 11 bases remaining between them. CDR1 SGHRS and CDR2 YFSETQ come from the germline V gene. The CDR3 sequence: CASSLGGLANEKLFF. In DNA form, the CDR3 reads TGCGCCAGCAGCTTGGGGGGACTCGCGAATGAAAAACTGTTTTTT.